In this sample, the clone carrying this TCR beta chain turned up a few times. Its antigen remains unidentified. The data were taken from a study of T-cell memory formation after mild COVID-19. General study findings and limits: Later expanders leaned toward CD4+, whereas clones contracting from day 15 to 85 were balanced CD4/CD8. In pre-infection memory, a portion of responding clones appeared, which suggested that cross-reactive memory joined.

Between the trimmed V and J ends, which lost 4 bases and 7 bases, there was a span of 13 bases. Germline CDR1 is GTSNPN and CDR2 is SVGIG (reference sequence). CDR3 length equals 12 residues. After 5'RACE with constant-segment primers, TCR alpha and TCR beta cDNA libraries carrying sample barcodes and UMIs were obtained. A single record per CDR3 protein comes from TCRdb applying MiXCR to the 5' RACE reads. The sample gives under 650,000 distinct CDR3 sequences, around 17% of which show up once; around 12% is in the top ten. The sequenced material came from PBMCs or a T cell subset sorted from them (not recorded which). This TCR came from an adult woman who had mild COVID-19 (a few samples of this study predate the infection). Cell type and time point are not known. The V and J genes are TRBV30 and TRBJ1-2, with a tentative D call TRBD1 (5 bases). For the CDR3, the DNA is TGTGCCTGGATAGGGGTGATCGGTGGCTACACCTTC. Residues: CAWIGVIGGYTF.